The entry that follows covers one TCR beta chain sequence. This sample was included in a study of blood T cell repertoires in COVID-19. At the level of the study: Acute-phase and convalescent COVID-19 samples originated in the United States, Italy and Spain. T cells, B-cell-depleted T cells, or PBMCs provided the cDNA or gDNA that served as material.

The CDR3 spans 15 residues. V shed 3 bases, J shed 6 bases, and the junction held 11 bases outside the gene matches. The germline V gene has CDR1 SGHRS and CDR2 YFSETQ. Under the authors' procedure: Nucleated cell number was recorded as an estimate derived from reference gene primer amplification. Generated by immunoSEQ multiplex PCR, the TCRdb table keeps only in-frame clones and is missing some. V and J calls and clone size are those listed in that table; D and trimming were worked out from the DNA. Here the sample spans over 65,000 clones, 75% to 95% being singletons. The chain couples TRBV5-1 to TRBJ2-7; 8 positions agree with TRBD2. Sequenced material: peripheral blood. The sequence derives from a human donor in a cohort sampled during active COVID-19. CDR3 DNA: TGCGCCAGCAGCTCTGGGCTAGCGGGCGCACCCGAGCAGTACTTC. This encodes CASSSGLAGAPEQYF.